Presented here are 10 T cell receptor beta chains from one specimen sequenced in a study of cytomegalovirus exposure and HLA in healthy donors. The primer mix had 60 Vbeta and 13 Jbeta primers. Measured with immunoSEQ multiplex PCR; TCRdb has only the in-frame clones, and not every one. The sample data list fewer than 150,000 clones. Sequencing input: PBMCs. These receptors were collected from a man aged 35-49 years in good health and CMV-seronegative.

This rearrangement joins TRBV13 to TRBJ2-3, with 8 bases fitting TRBD2. Germline loops: CDR1 PRHDT, CDR2 FYEKMQ (reference sequence). J was trimmed by 0 bases and V by 7 bases; bases with no gene match: 9. This CDR3 is 16 amino acids long. This chain's CDR3 is CASNRAGVKSTDTQYF. DNA for the CDR3: TGTGCCAGCAACAGAGCGGGGGTAAAAAGCACAGATACGCAGTATTTT.

The chain links TRBV2 to TRBJ2-7; tentative D call: TRBD2 (5 bases). Per the germline V gene, CDR1 is SNHLY and CDR2 is FYNNEI. There are 14 residues in the CDR3. The V gene lost 10 bases and the J gene lost 3 bases, with 19 bases spanning the gap. For the CDR3, the DNA is TGTGCCACGGTGTTGTGGCGGGCCCACTACGAGCAGTACTTC. It encodes CATVLWRAHYEQYF.

CDR3 in DNA: TGCGCCAGCACGACGGTATACAGGGGGAATCCTACTGAAAAACTGTTTTTT. Protein sequence: CASTTVYRGNPTEKLFF. The chain carries TRBV4-1 and TRBJ1-4; 8 bases agree with TRBD1. CDR1 and CDR2 (germline): MGHRA, YSYEKL. Losses at the gene ends were 7 bases for V and 7 bases for J; bases not matched to a gene: 17. The CDR3 has 17 residues.

The chain recombines TRBV28 with TRBJ2-3; D remains ambiguous. Per the germline V gene, CDR1 is MDHEN and CDR2 is SYDVKM. The V end lost 3 bases, the J end lost 1 base, and 14 bases lay between the germline ends. The CDR3 sequence is 16 residues long. The CDR3 sequence: CASSLFGRRRTDTQYF. CDR3 sequence (DNA): TGTGCCAGCAGTTTGTTTGGGCGTCGTCGCACAGATACGCAGTATTTT.

The gene calls are TRBV7-9 and TRBJ1-1; D call uncertain. V was shortened by 1 base and J by 4 bases, with 13 bases between the two germline ends. Germline V gives CDR1 SEHNR, CDR2 FQNEAQ (reference sequence). This CDR3 comprises 15 residues. CDR3 sequence (DNA): TGTGCCAGCAGCTTAGGAATGGGCGCGTTCACTGAAGCTTTCTTT. Residues: CASSLGMGAFTEAFF.

The genes are TRBV6-5 and TRBJ1-1; 7 nucleotides line up with TRBD1. This CDR3 has 14 amino acids. Germline trimming cut 6 bases from V and 2 bases from J; bases unmatched to any gene: 6. Germline values: CDR1 MNHEY, CDR2 SVGAGI. The CDR3 reads CASRGQLVNTEAFF. The CDR3 DNA reads as TGTGCCAGCAGGGGACAGCTGGTTAACACTGAAGCTTTCTTT.

The CDR3 loop is CASSPRLQETQYF. CDR3 nucleotide sequence: TGTGCCAGCTCACCCCGACTCCAAGAGACCCAGTACTTC. The chain uses TRBV18 and TRBJ2-5; the D is unclear. Trimming cost V 3 bases and J 1 base, with 6 bases left between them. Germline V lookup: CDR1 KGHSH, CDR2 LQKENI. The CDR3 runs to 13 residues.

V is TRBV27 and J is TRBJ2-7; D ambiguous. The CDR3 length is 13 residues. Trimming removed 3 bases at V and 4 bases at J, with 10 bases between. From germline, CDR1 is MNHEY and CDR2 SMNVEV (reference sequence). This chain's CDR3 is CASSFNPVYEQYF. In nucleotides, the CDR3 is TGTGCCAGCAGTTTTAATCCTGTGTACGAGCAGTACTTC.

Concerning this clone itself: One end of the junction does not line up with germline, which may come from a read error. CDR3: CASSISRQFSSQPQHF. The CDR3 DNA sequence: TGTGCCAGTAGTATATCGAGGCAGTTCAGCAGTCAGCCCCAGCATTTT. The chain carries TRBV19 and TRBJ1-5; D uncertain. CDR1 is LNHDA, CDR2 SQIVND, per germline (reference sequence). The CDR3 has 16 residues.

The rearrangement links TRBV10-1 to TRBJ1-5; D may be TRBD1 (6 bases). Germline CDR1 reads WNHNN; CDR2 reads SYGVQD (reference sequence). V shed 6 bases and J shed 5 bases, with 23 bases lying between them. The CDR3 loop spans 17 amino acids. The CDR3 DNA is TGCGCCAGCAGCCCCACAGTTCCACAGGGAGGGGATCAGCCCCAGCATTTT. This gives the protein CASSPTVPQGGDQPQHF.